The entry below gives a single T cell receptor beta chain sequence along with its context. Per the germline V gene, CDR1 is MNHEY and CDR2 is SVGAGI. V lost 5 bases and J lost 4, with 18 bases in between. The length of the CDR3 is 15 residues. The sample is drawn from a study of OX40 agonist ivuxolimab in advanced cancers. Repertoires were generated with immunoSEQ multiplex PCR, while TCRdb's copy carries only in-frame clones and drops some. The table records about 29,000 clones, 82% of them present only once. The receptor was derived from an adult with an advanced solid tumor such as melanoma, head and neck, liver or kidney cancer. This specimen consisted of CD4+ or CD8+ T cells sorted from blood, obtained in a trial of the OX40 agonist ivuxolimab. The genes are TRBV6-5 and TRBJ2-7; either TRBD1 or TRBD2 may fit D (6 bases each). CDR3 protein: CASSAEGGSGYEQYF. The DNA for the CDR3 is TGTGCCAGCAGTGCAGAGGGGGGTTCAGGTTACGAGCAGTACTTC.